Following are 24 T cell receptor beta chains from one sample sequenced in a study of cytomegalovirus exposure and HLA in healthy donors. Primers: 60 Vbeta forward and 13 Jbeta reverse. Measured with immunoSEQ multiplex PCR; TCRdb has only the in-frame clones, and not every one. Here the sample spans some 120,000 clones, about 74% being singletons. The specimen was PBMCs. Every receptor here comes from a woman between 50 and 59 years old in good health and CMV-seropositive.

The genes are TRBV5-1 and TRBJ2-3; 11 positions agree with TRBD1. The CDR3 covers 17 residues. The J segment lost 2 bases and the V segment lost 3 bases, leaving 8 bases of the junction unmatched. Per the germline V gene, CDR1 is SGHRS and CDR2 is YFSETQ. The CDR3 nucleotides read TGCGCCAGCAGCTGGTCTCTGGGACAGGGGGACACAGATACGCAGTATTTT. It is translated as CASSWSLGQGDTDTQYF.

The chain is built from TRBV6-6 and TRBJ1-5, with D perhaps matching TRBD1 (6 bases). The CDR3 spans 14 residues. Germline loops: CDR1 MNHNY, CDR2 SVGAGI (reference sequence). V lost 6 bases, J lost 3 bases, and 12 bases lay in between. CDR3 coding DNA: TGTGCCAGCAGAGGTTGGACAGTCAATCAGCCCCAGCATTTT. Translation: CASRGWTVNQPQHF.

A note on this clone: Other DNA sequences of this sample code for an identical CDR3. V usage is TRBV10-3 and J usage is TRBJ1-1; 8 bases match TRBD1. Germline loops: CDR1 ENHRY, CDR2 SYGVKD. The CDR3 is 13 residues long. V dropped 3 bases and J dropped 4; count of bases not matched to a gene: 1. DNA of the CDR3: TGTGCCATCAGTGAAACAGGGGGCACTGAAGCTTTCTTT. As protein: CAISETGGTEAFF.

This chain uses TRBV7-2 with TRBJ1-2, with D possibly being TRBD1 (6 bases). This CDR3 region has 17 residues. The V end lost 1 base, the J end lost 0 bases, and 15 bases lay between the germline ends. CDR1 SGHTA and CDR2 FQGNSA come from the germline V gene. Written as DNA, the CDR3 is TGTGCCAGCAGCTTAGGGTCAGGGACACCTACTAACTATGGCTACACCTTC. Translated: CASSLGSGTPTNYGYTF.

The gene calls are TRBV5-4 and TRBJ1-1; D is unclear. CDR3 length: 14 amino acids. Germline CDR1 and CDR2: SGHNT and YYREEE (reference sequence). Trimming pared 4 bases from V and 3 bases from J, leaving 13 bases between. CDR3 region: CASSTPVGDTEAFF. The DNA for the CDR3 is TGTGCCAGCAGCACCCCGGTGGGCGACACTGAAGCTTTCTTT.

This rearrangement joins TRBV6-1 to TRBJ2-1; 7 bases are a match to TRBD2. Germline CDR1 and CDR2: MNHNS and SASEGT. Trimming cost V 8 bases and J 10 bases; bases outside gene matches: 11. CDR3 length: 13 amino acids. CDR3 amino acids: CASPSWEGREQFF. The DNA for the CDR3 is TGTGCCAGCCCTTCATGGGAGGGTCGGGAGCAGTTCTTC.

Remarks on this clone: No DNA is shown, since the ends of the CDR3 on it are uncertain; the CDR3 is the one TCRdb lists. V and J are TRBV11-2 and TRBJ2-7; the D call TRBD2 from the table was never checked on the DNA. With termini counted, the CDR3 has 12 amino acids. Germline CDR1 is SGHAT and CDR2 is FQNNGV. CDR3 loop: CASSLVAGGAYF.

The chain carries TRBV19 and TRBJ1-3; the D is unclear. CDR1 is LNHDA, CDR2 SQIVND, per germline (reference sequence). The CDR3 length is 15 residues. Trimming pared 4 bases from V and 0 bases from J, leaving 10 bases between. CDR3 bases: TGTGCCAGTAGTAGGCTGAAAAGCTCTGGAAACACCATATATTTT. Its translation is CASSRLKSSGNTIYF.

Note on this clone: One end of the junction fails to match germline, which may point to a read error. The J gene is TRBJ2-3, the V gene TRBV7-2; TRBD2 matches 7 bases. Germline CDR1 and CDR2: SGHTA and FQGNSA. The CDR3 is made up of 16 amino acids. In DNA form, the CDR3 reads TGTGCCAGCAGCCTAGCGGTAATACCGGGCACAGATACGCAGTATTTT. Residues: CASSLAVIPGTDTQYF.

The chain recombines TRBV5-4 with TRBJ2-3; 8 bases line up with TRBD2. Per germline, CDR1 SGHNT and CDR2 YYREEE (reference sequence). The CDR3 contains 15 residues. The junction had 1 base not matched to a gene; V was cut back by 0 bases and J by 1 base. In nucleotides, the CDR3 is TGTGCCAGCAGCTTGGCTAGCGGGCGCACAGATACGCAGTATTTT. Its protein product is CASSLASGRTDTQYF.

CDR3 amino acids: CASSQVAGIYNEQFF. The CDR3 bases are TGTGCCAGCAGCCAAGTGGCGGGCATCTACAATGAGCAGTTCTTC. V usage is TRBV4-2 and J usage is TRBJ2-1, with D possibly matching TRBD2 (5 bases). The CDR3 loop spans 15 amino acids. V was shortened by 1 base and J by 3 bases, with 10 bases between the two germline ends. CDR1 LGHNA and CDR2 YNFKEQ come from the germline V gene.

This chain connects TRBV19 to TRBJ1-2; 11 bases map to TRBD1. The CDR3 extends over 16 amino acids. V lost 4 bases and J lost 2; bases outside the gene matches: 6. Germline-derived CDR1 and CDR2 are LNHDA and SQIVND (reference sequence). This chain's CDR3 is CASSKGQGVPNYGYTF. In nucleotides, the CDR3 is TGTGCCAGTAGTAAGGGACAGGGGGTGCCCAACTATGGCTACACCTTC. Full variable domain (missing parts from reference TRBV19 and TRBJ1-2): DGGITQSPKYLFRKEGQNVTLSCEQNLNHDAMYWYRQDPGQGLRLIYYSQIVNDFQKGDIAEGYSVSREKKESFPLTVTSAQKNPTAFYLCASSKGQGVPNYGYTFGSGTRLTVV.

The chain carries TRBV5-6 and TRBJ2-3; D call uncertain. The germline V and J ends were trimmed by 1 base and 6 bases, with 6 bases remaining between them. The CDR3 runs to 12 residues. Germline CDR1 SGHDT, CDR2 YYEEEE. CDR3 DNA: TGTGCCAGCAGCTTGTGGGCGGATACGCAGTATTTT. Encoded protein: CASSLWADTQYF.

The rearrangement links TRBV19 to TRBJ2-3, with D perhaps matching TRBD1 (6 bases). CDR1 LNHDA and CDR2 SQIVND come from the germline V gene (reference sequence). This CDR3 spans 15 amino acids. V was trimmed by 5 bases and J by 0 bases, leaving 12 bases between them. CDR3: CASSEGQGSTDTQYF. DNA of the CDR3: TGTGCCAGTAGTGAGGGACAAGGAAGCACAGATACGCAGTATTTT.

The chain couples TRBV6-1 to TRBJ1-4; D is ambiguous. V lost 6 bases and J 5 bases, leaving 10 bases between the germline ends. In germline, CDR1 is MNHNS, CDR2 SASEGT. The CDR3 runs 13 residues. The CDR3 DNA reads TGTGCCAGCAGATTAACTCCCAATGAAAAACTGTTTTTT. It codes for CASRLTPNEKLFF.

The chain combines TRBV27 with TRBJ1-4; D is perhaps TRBD1 (6 bases). The germline V and J ends were trimmed by 1 base and 2 bases, with 8 bases remaining between them. From germline, CDR1 is MNHEY and CDR2 SMNVEV (reference sequence). This CDR3 is 15 amino acids long. The CDR3 coding sequence is TGTGCCAGCAGTTTATATAGGGGGACTAATGAAAAACTGTTTTTT. Protein: CASSLYRGTNEKLFF.

As concerns this clone: One junction end does not reproduce the germline sequence, and a read error may be involved. The chain joins TRBV5-1 to TRBJ2-5, with 12 bases that match TRBD2. The germline gives CDR1 SGHRS, CDR2 YFSETQ. The CDR3 length is 17 residues. DNA of the CDR3: TGCCCCAGCAGCCCCGCCATTGGACTAGCGGGGAAAGAGACCCAGTACTTC. As protein: CPSSPAIGLAGKETQYF. Filled out from reference TRBV5-1 and TRBJ2-5, the complete variable domain reads KAGVTQTPRYLIKTRGQQVTLSCSPISGHRSVSWYQQTPGQGLQFLFEYFSETQRNKGNFPGRFSGRQFSNSRSEMNVSTLELGDSALYLCPSSPAIGLAGKETQYFGPGTRLLVL.

Details on this clone: A junction boundary mismatches the germline segment, possibly from a read error. This chain links TRBV30 with TRBJ1-2, with a tentative D call TRBD1 (5 bases). This CDR3 is built from 15 residues. Germline V gives CDR1 GTSNPN, CDR2 SVGIG (reference sequence). CDR3 in DNA: TGTGCCTGGAGTGTAATCCTCGGGGGGGATTATGGCTACCCCTTC. Encoded protein: CAWSVILGGDYGYPF.

This chain uses TRBV25-1 with TRBJ2-1; 8 nucleotides match TRBD2. V lost 11 bases to trimming and J lost 5 bases; unmatched junction nucleotides: 11. The CDR3 runs to 14 residues. The germline V gene encodes CDR1 MGHDK and CDR2 SYGVNS. CDR3 nucleotide sequence: TGTGCCGCAAAGGGCGGGGGGCAAAACAATGAGCAGTTCTTC. This translates into CAAKGGGQNNEQFF.

The rearrangement joins TRBV6-4 to TRBJ2-3, with 8 bases that match TRBD2. The CDR3 covers 13 residues. CDR1 MRHNA and CDR2 SNTAGT come from the germline V gene. The V and J ends lost 6 bases and 2 bases, in that order; junction bases with no gene match: 1. CDR3 loop: CASSGGATDTQYF. The CDR3 nucleotides are TGTGCCAGCAGCGGGGGGGCCACAGATACGCAGTATTTT.

The chain links TRBV11-2 to TRBJ1-5; D remains ambiguous. CDR1 and CDR2 from the germline V gene are SGHAT and FQNNGV. This CDR3 spans 13 amino acids. V gave up 2 bases and J gave up 3 bases, with 5 bases separating them. DNA of the CDR3: TGTGCCAGCAGCTTACCCTCCAATCAGCCCCAGCATTTT. Encoded protein: CASSLPSNQPQHF. The full variable domain, rest sourced from reference TRBV11-2 and TRBJ1-5, is EAGVAQSPRYKIIEKRQSVAFWCNPISGHATLYWYQQILGQGPKLLIQFQNNGVVDDSQLPKDRFSAERLKGVDSTLKIQPAKLEDSAVYLCASSLPSNQPQHFGDGTRLSIL.

The V and J genes are TRBV30 and TRBJ1-1; D perhaps matches TRBD1 (5 bases). V was cut by 2 bases and J by 0 bases, with 19 bases left in between. Germline lookup yields CDR1 GTSNPN and CDR2 SVGIG (reference sequence). The CDR3 runs to 17 residues. The CDR3 region has the DNA TGTGCCTGGAGTACCCTTGCTCCCGGGGGGATGAACACTGAAGCTTTCTTT. Its translation is CAWSTLAPGGMNTEAFF.

This clone came up once. The chain links TRBV11-2 to TRBJ2-7; 11 bases align to TRBD2. V was clipped by 5 bases and J by 3 bases; unmatched bases: 3. The CDR3 runs 14 residues. CDR1 is SGHAT, CDR2 FQNNGV, per germline. The CDR3 reads CASSPSGGIYEQYF. The CDR3 coding sequence is TGTGCCAGCAGCCCTAGCGGGGGGATCTACGAGCAGTACTTC.

V is TRBV5-6 and J is TRBJ1-1, with TRBD1 as a possible D gene (5 bases). CDR1 SGHDT and CDR2 YYEEEE come from the germline V gene. The V and J ends lost 2 bases and 1 base respectively, with 15 bases between them. This CDR3 spans 16 amino acids. CDR3 DNA: TGTGCCAGCAGCTTCCGGCCAGGGCGGGGGAACACTGAAGCTTTCTTT. Protein product: CASSFRPGRGNTEAFF.